This T cell receptor (beta chain) derives from a study of T cells in tuberculosis. Across the study: Within 7 days of starting treatment, or before, PBMC were stored. Findings and limits, study-wide: Selection depended on which cryopreserved specimens were available. The TCR-beta difference was not significant; alpha differences partly reflected length. Active tuberculosis TCR-alpha repertoires lay closer to GMM-specific TCRs than IGRA-negative controls, suggesting clonal expansion.

Here immunoSEQ multiplex PCR was the method, and the copy in TCRdb shows in-frame clones only, minus some. The sample yields around 49,000 clones, nearly 95% seen once. Germline-derived CDR1 and CDR2 are GTSNPN and SVGIG (reference sequence). Trimming took 4 bases from V and 6 from J, leaving 15 bases between them. The CDR3 totals 13 residues. The time point denotes: new active TB diagnosis, blood taken before or within 7 days of starting treatment. As concerns this clone: Its target is not known.

The sample in question was PBMCs, obtained at tuberculosis diagnosis. The sequence came from an adult with tuberculosis. J is TRBJ1-2 and V is TRBV30; D might be TRBD1 (5 bases). This chain's CDR3 is CAWTPGLEDGYTF. The CDR3 nucleotides are TGTGCCTGGACCCCAGGGTTAGAGGATGGCTACACCTTC.